The clone carrying this T cell receptor beta chain was picked up a small number of times. Gene names and germline refer to mouse. The read stops 4 residues short of the end of the CDR3; the missing end is completed from the germline J gene. Per germline, CDR1 FNHDT and CDR2 SITEND (reference sequence). The CDR3 covers 13 residues. Extraction and reverse transcription of RNA yielded cDNA as the sequencing template. Profiling relied on immunoSEQ multiplex PCR, and the TCRdb table lists in-frame clones only, not all of them. The repertoire has 200,000 to 300,000 clones, none seen only once; the ten largest take more than 0.95%. Sorting of pooled cutaneous lymph node cells used CD4, CD8alpha, NKG2D, NKG2ACE and other markers. The entry originates in a study of CD8+ T cells in alopecia areata.

The clonotype was recovered from a C3H/HeJ mouse with alopecia areata. The strain's MHC type: H2-k. Sequencing input: CD4+ T cells sorted from a lymph node. The chain has TRBV19 and TRBJ2-5; 8 bases map to TRBD1. The part of the CDR3 DNA that was read is TGTGCCAGCAGACCTAGGGACAGGGAC. Its protein product is CASRPRDRD. From start to end, the CDR3 is CASRPRDRDTQYF.